This TCR beta chain was sequenced for a study of shared clonotypes between healthy human individuals. Study results and limitations: The generation probabilities recorded for non-shared clonotypes fell below those of clonotypes shared by all four donors. It was observed that roughly 5% of naive CD4 clonotypes were shared across several donors.

The CDR3 covers 14 residues. Germline V CDR1 and CDR2: SGHRS, YFSETQ. Trimming removed 0 bases at V and 4 bases at J, with 7 bases between. Sequenced by immunoSEQ multiplex PCR; TCRdb stores in-frame clones only, minus some. The table includes fewer than 400,000 clones, around 74% detected once. Remarks on this clone: The antigen is unknown. Within the sample, other DNA sequences also encode this same CDR3.

The chain employs TRBV5-1 and TRBJ1-4; D unresolved. The sequence was collected from a man aged 25-45 years in good health. Sequencing used memory CD4+ T cells sorted from blood. The subset here: CD45RA-negative fraction. CDR3 DNA sequence: TGCGCCAGCAGCTTGGAAGGAGTTAATGAAAAACTGTTTTTT. Its translation: CASSLEGVNEKLFF.